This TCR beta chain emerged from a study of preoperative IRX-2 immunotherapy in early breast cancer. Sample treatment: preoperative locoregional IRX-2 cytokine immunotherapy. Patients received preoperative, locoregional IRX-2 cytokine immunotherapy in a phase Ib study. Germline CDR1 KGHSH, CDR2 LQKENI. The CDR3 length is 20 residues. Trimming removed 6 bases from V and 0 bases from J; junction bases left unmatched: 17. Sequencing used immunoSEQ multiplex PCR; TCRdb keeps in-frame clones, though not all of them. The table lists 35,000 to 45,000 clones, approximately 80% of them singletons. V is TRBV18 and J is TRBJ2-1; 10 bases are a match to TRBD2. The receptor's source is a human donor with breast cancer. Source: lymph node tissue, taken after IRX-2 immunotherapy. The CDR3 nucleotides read TGTGCCAGCTCCCCTAGGGCTAGCGGGGGCCCCCCGAGCTCCTACAATGAGCAGTTCTTC. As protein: CASSPRASGGPPSSYNEQFF.